Listed here is a single TCR beta chain. Germline V gene data show CDR1 as SGHRS and CDR2 as YFSETQ. The CDR3 loop spans 18 amino acids. V gave up 0 bases and J gave up 0 bases; unmatched junction bases: 8. This entry belongs to a study of blood T cell repertoires in COVID-19. The wider study: Acute and convalescent COVID-19 specimens originated in the United States, Italy and Spain. PBMCs, B-cell-depleted T cells, or T cells were the source of the cDNA or gDNA that made up the material.

Original processing notes: Reference gene primer amplification gave estimated nucleated cell counts. Profiling relied on immunoSEQ multiplex PCR, and the TCRdb table lists in-frame clones only, not all of them. From that table come the V and J calls and clone size; the DNA was used to work out D and trimming. The table lists tens of thousands of clones, approximately 86% of them singletons. Sequencing was done on a sample of peripheral blood. The gene calls are TRBV5-1 and TRBJ2-7, with 11 bases matching TRBD2. The sequence was collected from an older woman with acute or convalescent COVID-19. CDR3 DNA: TGCGCCAGCAGCTTGGCCGGGGCTAGCGGGGGGTACTCCTACGAGCAGTACTTC. Translated, it gives CASSLAGASGGYSYEQYF.